The 9 T cell receptor beta chains below were found in one sample sequenced in a study of OX40 agonist ivuxolimab in advanced cancers. The assay was immunoSEQ multiplex PCR, and TCRdb's table has in-frame clones only and misses some. Here the sample spans over 50,000 clones, more than 70% being singletons. The sequencing here drew on CD4+ or CD8+ T cells sorted from blood, taken in a trial of the OX40 agonist ivuxolimab. All receptors derive from an adult with an advanced solid tumor such as melanoma, head and neck, liver or kidney cancer.

The count of this clone is one. This chain uses TRBV5-1 with TRBJ1-3, with D unclear. This CDR3 spans 16 amino acids. V was pared by 4 bases and J by 4 bases, with 18 bases between. Germline CDR1 is SGHRS and CDR2 is YFSETQ. CDR3 DNA sequence: TGCGCCAGCAGCCCCGGTGGGAGCGCTCTGGGAAACACCATATATTTT. Translated: CASSPGGSALGNTIYF.

The V and J genes are TRBV10-3 and TRBJ1-3; tentative D call: TRBD1 (6 bases). CDR1 and CDR2 from the germline V gene are ENHRY and SYGVKD. Trimming stripped 5 bases from V and 3 bases from J, with 8 bases between. The CDR3 extends over 13 amino acids. The CDR3 reads CAISTGSGNTIYF. DNA for the CDR3: TGTGCCATCAGTACAGGGAGTGGAAACACCATATATTTT.

The rearrangement links TRBV7-2 to TRBJ1-2, with 7 bases fitting TRBD1. The junction had 15 bases not matched to a gene; V was cut back by 6 bases and J by 8 bases. Germline V gene sequence: CDR1 SGHTA, CDR2 FQGNSA. The CDR3 has 15 residues. The CDR3 here is CASSQIGQGEGGYTF. As DNA, the CDR3 is TGTGCCAGCAGTCAGATAGGTCAGGGGGAAGGCGGCTACACCTTC.

J is TRBJ1-2 and V is TRBV2; D unresolved. Germline CDR1 and CDR2: SNHLY and FYNNEI. This CDR3 has 12 residues. Between the trimmed V and J ends, which lost 4 bases and 5 bases, there was a span of 8 bases. This chain's CDR3 is CASSAQSYGYTF. The CDR3 DNA follows: TGTGCCAGCAGTGCTCAGAGTTATGGCTACACCTTC.

The J gene is TRBJ2-3, the V gene TRBV5-6; no clear D gene. From germline, CDR1 is SGHDT and CDR2 YYEEEE. This CDR3 spans 14 amino acids. Trimming shortened V by 2 bases and J by 0 bases, and 7 bases separated the two germline ends. CDR3 DNA: TGTGCCAGCAGCTTCAGCGACAGCACAGATACGCAGTATTTT. Translated: CASSFSDSTDTQYF.

The CDR3 DNA reads as TGTGCCATCAGTGATTCCCGCGGGGATCGGGAGACCCAGTACTTC. Amino acid sequence: CAISDSRGDRETQYF. V gene TRBV10-3 combines with J gene TRBJ2-5; TRBD2 might be the D (6 bases). V lost 3 bases and J lost 5, with 16 bases in between. Germline CDR1 reads ENHRY; CDR2 reads SYGVKD. CDR3 size: 15 residues.

J is TRBJ2-1 and V is TRBV2, with 9 bases aligning to TRBD1. V trimming: 6 bases; J trimming: 8 bases; junction bases outside the gene matches: 11. The CDR3 has 15 residues. CDR1 is SNHLY, CDR2 FYNNEI, per germline. CDR3 sequence: CASSPDRGQGDEQFF. The CDR3 nucleotides are TGTGCCAGCAGCCCTGATAGGGGACAGGGTGATGAGCAGTTCTTC. The whole variable domain, filled in from reference TRBV2 and TRBJ2-1, reads EPEVTQTPSHQVTQMGQEVILRCVPISNHLYFYWYRQILGQKVEFLVSFYNNEISEKSEIFDDQFSVERPDGSNFTLKIRSTKLEDSAMYFCASSPDRGQGDEQFFGPGTRLTVL.

The chain recombines TRBV20-1 with TRBJ2-1; D remains unclear. This CDR3 has 11 residues. Deletions cut 0 bases from V and 10 bases from J, with 7 bases between. Looked up from germline, CDR1 is DFQATT and CDR2 is SNEGSKA (reference sequence). In DNA, the CDR3 is TGCAGTGCTAGAGATTTAGAAGAGCAGTTCTTC. Translation gives CSARDLEEQFF.

V is TRBV4-3 and J is TRBJ2-3, with D possibly being TRBD1 (5 bases). The CDR3 covers 13 residues. V lost 4 bases to trimming and J lost 7 bases, with 12 bases between them. Germline CDR1 LGHNA, CDR2 YSLEER. The CDR3 sequence: CASSLEGDNTQYF. The CDR3 DNA reads TGCGCCAGCAGCCTTGAAGGGGATAATACGCAGTATTTT.